This T cell receptor beta chain emerged from a study of blood T cell repertoires in COVID-19. Overall study context: There were acute and convalescent COVID-19 samples, and they came from the United States, Italy and Spain.

Per the study methods: Researchers report that nucleated cell counts were estimated from reference gene primer amplification. The protocol was immunoSEQ multiplex PCR, while the TCRdb copy is restricted to in-frame clones and leaves out a portion. V and J calls and clone size are as listed in that table; D and trimming were resolved from the DNA. The profile shows about 270,000 clones, approximately 90% of them singletons. All enrollees were roughly 18 to 90 years old and from about two dozen US areas. Cohort 3 donors were reported recovered after two negative PCRs, clearance, or symptom resolution. This CDR3 is built from 13 residues. V was clipped by 7 bases and J by 2 bases, with 9 bases between them. This clone appeared once.

The material sequenced was PBMCs or T cells enriched from blood (not recorded which). The chain is built from TRBV12-3 or TRBV12-4 and TRBJ1-3; unclear D gene. The TCR originated in a woman aged 50 to 60 who had recovered from COVID-19. In DNA form, the CDR3 reads TGTGCCAGCACCCTCGGGGCTGGAAACACCATATATTTT. Translated: CASTLGAGNTIYF.